The 17 T cell receptor beta chains in this list originate from one sample, sequenced in a study of T-cell memory formation after mild COVID-19. TCRdb independently ran MiXCR on the 5' RACE reads; one entry per CDR3 protein. The table includes about 430,000 distinct CDR3 sequences, 24% detected once. Sequencing input: PBMCs or a T cell subset sorted from them (not recorded which). The origin of the receptors is an adult woman who had mild COVID-19 (a few samples of this study predate the infection). Cell type and time point are not known.

This clonotype appeared many times. This chain uses TRBV7-8 with TRBJ2-5, with 10 positions matching TRBD2. Germline V gene data show CDR1 as SGHVS and CDR2 as FQNEAQ. The CDR3 spans 17 residues. Germline trimming cut 6 bases from V and 1 base from J; bases unmatched to any gene: 11. The CDR3 DNA follows: TGTGCCAGCAGTCAATCCCTAGCGGGAGTCCTCCAAGAGACCCAGTACTTC. Residues: CASSQSLAGVLQETQYF.

V gene TRBV7-8 combines with J gene TRBJ1-2; unclear D gene. The V and J ends lost 5 bases and 1 base respectively, with 14 bases between them. There are 15 residues in the CDR3. Germline CDR1 is SGHVS and CDR2 is FQNEAQ. The CDR3 region has the DNA TGTGCCAGCAGCCAAAAAAGGCAGGTTAACTATGGCTACACCTTC. Protein product: CASSQKRQVNYGYTF.

J is TRBJ2-3 and V is TRBV5-6; 13 bases match TRBD2. This CDR3 comprises 16 residues. Germline V CDR1 and CDR2: SGHDT, YYEEEE. V dropped 3 bases and J dropped 5; count of bases not matched to a gene: 6. CDR3 coding DNA: TGTGCCAGCAGCTGGACGGGACTAGCGGGAAGAGATACGCAGTATTTT. It specifies CASSWTGLAGRDTQYF. Looking up the rest from reference TRBV5-6 and TRBJ2-3 gives the full variable domain: DAGVTQSPTHLIKTRGQQVTLRCSPKSGHDTVSWYQQALGQGPQFIFQYYEEEERQRGNFPDRFSGHQFPNYSSELNVNALLLGDSALYLCASSWTGLAGRDTQYFGPGTRLTVL.

The rearrangement uses TRBV7-6 and TRBJ1-3; no reliable D call. The CDR3 spans 16 residues. V lost 2 bases and J lost 0, with 11 bases in between. CDR1 and CDR2 (germline): SGHVS, FNYEAQ. The CDR3 bases are TGTGCCAGCAGCTTAAATGGCGGAATCTCTGGAAACACCATATATTTT. Encoded protein: CASSLNGGISGNTIYF.

The chain carries TRBV7-9 and TRBJ1-4; 8 bases fit TRBD1. The CDR3 sequence is 15 residues long. Looked up from germline, CDR1 is SEHNR and CDR2 is FQNEAQ (reference sequence). The V gene end was trimmed by 1 base and the J gene end by 10 bases; junction bases not matched to a gene: 8. CDR3: CASSLDPGQGPKLFF. For the CDR3, the DNA is TGTGCCAGCAGCTTAGACCCCGGACAGGGCCCAAAACTGTTTTTT.

The chain is built from TRBV4-1 and TRBJ2-1; tentative D call: TRBD2 (6 bases). The CDR3 runs to 17 residues. V was pared by 4 bases and J by 0 bases, with 16 bases between. Germline CDR1 reads MGHRA; CDR2 reads YSYEKL. The CDR3 DNA reads as TGCGCCAGCAGCCCTTTTCAAGCGGGTAGCTCCTACAATGAGCAGTTCTTC. It yields the protein CASSPFQAGSSYNEQFF.

This chain links TRBV12-3 or TRBV12-4 with TRBJ2-3, with TRBD2 matching over 12 bases. The CDR3 extends over 19 amino acids. With V trimmed by 5 bases and J by 0 bases, 12 bases remained unmatched. The CDR3 region has the DNA TGTGCCAGCAGTCCAGACCGAGGACTAGCGGGGCTCAGCACAGATACGCAGTATTTT. Translated, it gives CASSPDRGLAGLSTDTQYF.

The chain is built from TRBV3-1 and TRBJ2-1, with D perhaps TRBD2 (6 bases). Trimming shortened V by 3 bases and J by 9 bases, and 15 bases separated the two germline ends. This CDR3 spans 14 amino acids. Germline V CDR1 and CDR2: LGHDT, YNNKEL (reference sequence). CDR3 bases: TGTGCCAGCAGCCAGGGCGGTCTGGGGGGTGAGCAGTTCTTC. It translates to CASSQGGLGGEQFF.

This CDR3 reads CASSEVGTGDEKLFF. In DNA form, the CDR3 reads TGTGCCAGCAGTGAAGTGGGAACAGGGGATGAAAAACTGTTTTTT. The chain joins TRBV25-1 to TRBJ1-4, with 7 positions matching TRBD1. The V and J ends lost 2 bases and 6 bases, in that order; junction bases with no gene match: 6. The CDR3 totals 15 residues. Germline V gene sequence: CDR1 MGHDK, CDR2 SYGVNS. The full variable domain, its missing parts supplied by reference TRBV25-1 and TRBJ1-4, is EADIYQTPRYLVIGTGKKITLECSQTMGHDKMYWYQQDPGMELHLIHYSYGVNSTEKGDLSSESTVSRIRTEHFPLTLESARPSHTSQYLCASSEVGTGDEKLFFGSGTQLSVL.

The gene calls are TRBV29-1 and TRBJ2-2; D might be TRBD2 (6 bases). Trimming shortened V by 6 bases and J by 1 base, and 12 bases separated the two germline ends. The CDR3 is made up of 14 amino acids. Germline-derived CDR1 and CDR2 are SQVTM and ANQGSEA. The CDR3 nucleotides read TGCAGCGTGGGGGGTGGCCTGAACACCGGGGAGCTGTTTTTT. It codes for CSVGGGLNTGELFF.

CDR3 in DNA: TGTGCCAGCAGCTCGTTAGCGGGAGGCCTCTACAATGAGCAGTTCTTC. Its translation is CASSSLAGGLYNEQFF. The rearrangement joins TRBV5-6 to TRBJ2-1; TRBD2 agrees at 10 bases. Germline V lookup: CDR1 SGHDT, CDR2 YYEEEE. The CDR3 contains 16 residues. The V segment lost 3 bases and the J segment 3 bases; nucleotides outside the gene matches: 6.

The rearrangement links TRBV5-1 to TRBJ2-1, with D unclear. The CDR3 runs to 16 residues. Germline V CDR1 and CDR2: SGHRS, YFSETQ. V lost 0 bases, J lost 2 bases, and 12 bases lay in between. The CDR3 region has the DNA TGCGCCAGCAGCTTGGCCTTAAGACCAACCTACAATGAGCAGTTCTTC. It translates to CASSLALRPTYNEQFF.

The table lists this clonotype with many counts. The genes are TRBV5-1 and TRBJ1-1; perhaps TRBD1 as D (6 bases). The V gene's germline CDR1 is SGHRS and CDR2 YFSETQ. The ends were cut back, 3 bases at V and 1 base at J, with 10 bases in the middle. The CDR3 is 14 residues long. DNA for the CDR3: TGCGCCAGCAGCTGGGGACACGCGAACACTGAAGCTTTCTTT. Encoded protein: CASSWGHANTEAFF.

The chain recombines TRBV7-2 with TRBJ2-3; D is undetermined. In germline, CDR1 is SGHTA, CDR2 FQGNSA. V dropped 5 bases and J dropped 3 bases, with 6 bases sitting between them. This CDR3 spans 12 amino acids. The CDR3 sequence: CASSVYTDTQYF. CDR3 bases: TGTGCCAGCAGCGTCTATACAGATACGCAGTATTTT.

The chain joins TRBV5-6 to TRBJ1-1, with D perhaps TRBD1 (6 bases). V lost 3 bases and J 4 bases, leaving 13 bases between the germline ends. Germline V gene sequence: CDR1 SGHDT, CDR2 YYEEEE. The CDR3 loop spans 14 amino acids. CDR3 bases: TGTGCCAGCAGCTCAGGGGACGCAGGCACTGAAGCTTTCTTT. This sequence encodes CASSSGDAGTEAFF.

The V gene is TRBV20-1, the J gene TRBJ2-5; D uncertain. CDR1 is DFQATT, CDR2 SNEGSKA, per germline (reference sequence). The V gene lost 3 bases and the J gene lost 1 base, with 15 bases spanning the gap. There are 15 residues in the CDR3. CDR3 sequence: CSASGRRRTQETQYF. The CDR3 DNA reads as TGCAGTGCTAGCGGCCGACGGAGAACCCAAGAGACCCAGTACTTC.

The rearrangement links TRBV27 to TRBJ2-7; 7 bases align to TRBD2. The CDR3 covers 16 residues. CDR1 and CDR2 from the germline V gene are MNHEY and SMNVEV (reference sequence). Trimming took 3 bases from V and 0 from J; bases not matched to a gene: 8. CDR3 DNA: TGTGCCAGCAGTTTTTGGGGGGGAGATCTCTCCTACGAGCAGTACTTC. Its translation is CASSFWGGDLSYEQYF.